The clone carrying this T cell receptor beta chain showed up many times. With the read ending 3 residues before the CDR3 end, the germline J gene is used to fill in that end. Assay used: immunoSEQ multiplex PCR; TCRdb lists only in-frame clones, some missing. The sample includes 40,000 to 45,000 clones, none of them occurring once. The sample belongs to a study of T cell clonality in common variable immunodeficiency. The CDR3 contains 11 residues. The V gene's germline CDR1 is SQVTM and CDR2 ANQGSEA. Trimming pared 2 bases from V and 5 bases from J, leaving 6 bases between. The clonotype originates from a person between 18 and 75 years old in good health. The chain has TRBV29-1 and TRBJ2-5; D not certain. The sequenced sample was peripheral blood mononuclear cells. The sequenced part of the CDR3 DNA is TGCAGCGTTGAAAGGTGGGAGACC. Translated, it gives CSVERWET. The full CDR3 reads CSVERWETQYF.